This T cell receptor (beta chain) stems from a study of cytomegalovirus exposure and HLA in healthy donors. Study at large: In an earlier analysis, approximately 120 million unique TCR beta sequences were found from some 180 million T cells. Study conclusions and caveats: The availability of immune exposure information extended only to CMV serostatus. Cytomegalovirus-associated status was assigned to around 160 TCR beta chains. In a later analysis, about 17,000 TCR beta sequences were associated with HLA alleles at 0.05 false discovery rate.

This PCR relied on a set of 60 Vbeta primers and 13 Jbeta primers. Data came from immunoSEQ multiplex PCR; TCRdb stores just in-frame clones and leaves some out. This table holds about 120,000 clones, approximately 80% found once. This clone showed up just a few times. Its specificity is unknown. The CDR3 extends over 14 amino acids. Between the trimmed V and J ends, which lost 4 bases and 4 bases, there was a span of 14 bases. Germline CDR1 MGHRA, CDR2 YSYEKL. Sequenced material: PBMCs. The V gene is TRBV4-1, the J gene TRBJ2-7; D might be TRBD1 (6 bases). The sequence came from a man aged 25-45 years in good health and CMV-seropositive. As DNA, the CDR3 is TGCGCCAGCAGCCCACGACAGGAGCGGTACGAGCAGTACTTC. Amino acid sequence: CASSPRQERYEQYF.